These T cell receptor beta chains were read from a single sample in a study of blood T cells in healthy people across ages. TCRdb ran MiXCR on the 5' RACE reads and lists one entry per CDR3 protein. The profile covers 450,000 to 700,000 distinct CDR3 sequences, with approximately 25% appearing a single time and less than 20% taken by the ten largest. Sequencing was done on a sample of blood. These TCRs come from a woman between 65 and 79 years old in good health. CDR3s include the opening cysteine and the closing phenylalanine or tryptophan. The D gene is left open where the match is weak. Expanded clones get a size class; other rows say once, few or many, or leave the size out.

V	length	J	size	D	CDR3	DNA
TRBV25-1	13	TRBJ2-2	few	-	CASSGLKAGELFF	TGTGCCAGCAGTGGTTTAAAGGCCGGGGAGCTGTTTTTT
TRBV4-3	17	TRBJ2-3	once	-	CASSQVVRTRSTDTQYF	TGCGCCAGCAGCCAAGTGGTAAGGACGAGAAGCACAGATACGCAGTATTTT
TRBV6-1	16	TRBJ2-3	few	-	CASSPAPQWGTGTQYF	TGTGCCAGCAGCCCCGCACCACAATGGGGCACAGGTACGCAGTATTTT
TRBV7-2	14	TRBJ2-3	few	-	CAGGYRGRERTQYF	TGTGCCGGGGGCTACCGCGGCAGGGAGAGGACGCAGTATTTT
TRBV7-2	15	TRBJ2-5	few	TRBD1	CASSARDRGQETQYF	TGTGCCAGCAGCGCACGGGACAGGGGGCAAGAGACCCAGTACTTC
TRBV12-3/TRBV12-4	11	TRBJ1-1	-	-	CASKRGFRAFF	TGTGCCAGCAAGAGGGGGTTTAGAGCTTTCTTT
TRBV2	16	TRBJ2-7	-	TRBD2	CASKYSLAGGKYEQYF	TGTGCCAGCAAGTATTCCCTAGCGGGGGGTAAATACGAGCAGTACTTC
TRBV14	15	TRBJ2-5	-	TRBD2	CASSQRRGGRETQYF	TGTGCCAGCAGCCAAAGGCGGGGGGGCCGAGAGACCCAGTACTTC
TRBV11-2	16	TRBJ2-5	-	TRBD2	CASRGEGLADQETQYF	TGTGCCAGTAGGGGAGAGGGACTAGCGGATCAAGAGACCCAGTACTTC
TRBV4-2	17	TRBJ2-5	few	TRBD2	CASSQVWTGGIQETQYF	TGTGCCAGCAGCCAAGTCTGGACGGGGGGTATCCAAGAGACCCAGTACTTC
TRBV4-3	13	TRBJ2-5	-	-	CASSQVASQTQYF	TGCGCCAGCAGCCAAGTGGCTAGCCAGACCCAGTACTTC
TRBV24-1	13	TRBJ2-1	-	-	CATSDFGEAGQFF	TGTGCCACCAGTGATTTCGGGGAAGCTGGGCAGTTCTTC
TRBV5-4	13	TRBJ2-5	-	-	CASSSSREETQYF	TGTGCCAGCAGCTCCTCTAGAGAGGAGACCCAGTACTTC
TRBV21-1	16	TRBJ2-2	few	-	CASSESWTGRTGELFF	TGTGCCAGCAGCGAATCTTGGACAGGGAGAACCGGGGAGCTGTTTTTT
TRBV7-2	15	TRBJ2-5	many	-	CASSFQGGVQETQYF	TGTGCCAGCAGCTTTCAGGGCGGGGTACAAGAGACCCAGTACTTC
TRBV20-1	15	TRBJ1-4	-	-	CSARDLQSNHEKLFF	TGCAGTGCTAGAGACCTTCAGAGTAATCATGAAAAACTGTTTTTT
TRBV6-2/TRBV6-3	15	TRBJ1-4	-	-	CASSYSVGLGEKLFF	TGTGCCAGCAGTTACTCGGTGGGTTTGGGTGAAAAACTGTTTTTT
TRBV12-3/TRBV12-4	16	TRBJ1-2	-	TRBD1	CASSASWRGRDYGYTF	TGTGCCAGCAGTGCCTCATGGAGGGGGCGCGACTATGGCTACACCTTC
TRBV29-1	11	TRBJ1-2	-	-	CSAELNYGYTF	TGCAGCGCAGAGCTTAACTATGGCTACACCTTC
TRBV21-1	14	TRBJ2-5	few	-	CASGAAGSQETQYF	TGTGCCAGCGGTGCGGCGGGGTCCCAAGAGACCCAGTACTTC
TRBV6-1	13	TRBJ1-2	once	TRBD1	CVSSDRGNYGYTF	TGTGTCAGCAGCGACAGGGGGAACTATGGCTACACCTTC
TRBV9	16	TRBJ2-5	-	-	CASSRRTGRRQETQYF	TGTGCCAGCAGCAGAAGAACAGGGCGTCGCCAAGAGACCCAGTACTTC
TRBV20-1	14	TRBJ2-1	-	TRBD2	CSAIAGGMNNEQFF	TGCAGTGCGATTGCGGGGGGGATGAACAATGAGCAGTTCTTC
TRBV7-9	14	TRBJ1-1	few	TRBD1	CASSLNTGAGEAFF	TGTGCCAGCAGCTTAAATACAGGGGCAGGTGAAGCTTTCTTT
TRBV29-1	15	TRBJ2-1	few	-	CSVAWGASSYNEQFF	TGCAGCGTTGCGTGGGGGGCGTCCTCCTACAATGAGCAGTTCTTC
TRBV20-1	14	TRBJ2-5	-	-	CSVGGGGTQETQYF	TGCAGTGTCGGCGGGGGCGGGACCCAAGAGACCCAGTACTTC
TRBV20-1	16	TRBJ2-3	many	-	CSARGEGAAPQTTQYF	TGCAGTGCTAGAGGTGAAGGGGCCGCCCCGCAGACTACGCAGTATTTT
TRBV7-2	13	TRBJ2-5	-	TRBD1	CASSEGGRETQYF	TGTGCCAGCAGCGAAGGGGGCAGAGAGACCCAGTACTTC
TRBV5-1	17	TRBJ1-5	few	TRBD1	CASSLGTGNGGNQPQHF	TGCGCCAGCAGCTTGGGGACAGGGAACGGGGGCAATCAGCCCCAGCATTTT
TRBV3-1	17	TRBJ2-7	-	TRBD2	CASSPAGAGGLLYEQYF	TGTGCCAGCAGCCCCGCCGGAGCGGGGGGCCTCCTCTACGAGCAGTACTTC
TRBV20-1	13	TRBJ1-1	few	-	CSARGSLNTEAFF	TGCAGTGCCCGGGGCAGTCTGAACACTGAAGCTTTCTTT
TRBV12-3/TRBV12-4	11	TRBJ1-1	-	-	CASSQATVAFF	TGTGCCAGCAGTCAGGCGACGGTAGCTTTCTTT
TRBV10-1	15	TRBJ2-1	-	-	CASSESRTAYNEQFF	TGCGCCAGCAGTGAGTCAAGGACAGCTTACAATGAGCAGTTCTTC
TRBV5-1	14	TRBJ2-7	few	-	CASSQVGGSGEQYF	TGCGCCAGCAGCCAGGTGGGGGGTTCGGGCGAGCAGTACTTC
TRBV20-1	15	TRBJ2-3	-	TRBD2	CSATRASGGTDTQYF	TGCAGTGCTACCCGAGCGAGCGGGGGCACAGATACGCAGTATTTT
TRBV7-2	18	TRBJ1-1	-	TRBD1	CASSTRGQGYYSNAEAFF	TGTGCCAGCAGCACCAGGGGACAGGGGTATTATAGTAACGCTGAAGCTTTCTTT
TRBV12-3/TRBV12-4	13	TRBJ1-2	-	-	CASVSSWGEGYTF	TGTGCCAGCGTTAGCAGTTGGGGGGAGGGCTACACCTTC
TRBV20-1	14	TRBJ1-2	many	TRBD1	CSAGPGQGRNGYTF	TGCAGTGCCGGTCCCGGACAGGGGCGGAATGGCTACACCTTC
TRBV11-3	12	TRBJ1-1	few	-	CASSQQGNEAFF	TGTGCCAGCAGCCAGCAGGGGAATGAAGCTTTCTTT
TRBV15	14	TRBJ1-4	-	TRBD1	CATSRTGGGEKLFF	TGTGCCACCAGCAGGACAGGGGGTGGCGAAAAACTGTTTTTT
TRBV3-1	14	TRBJ1-1	-	-	CASSPVRGRTEAFF	TGTGCCAGCAGCCCCGTCCGGGGCCGGACTGAAGCTTTCTTT
TRBV5-6	15	TRBJ2-1	few	TRBD1	CASSFAGTVVSEQFF	TGTGCCAGCAGCTTTGCCGGGACAGTTGTATCTGAGCAGTTCTTC
TRBV6-2/TRBV6-3	11	TRBJ1-2	few	-	CASRKDYGYTF	TGTGCCAGCAGAAAGGACTATGGCTACACCTTC
TRBV3-1	17	TRBJ2-7	-	-	CASSPWTRGLSSYEQYF	TGTGCCAGCAGTCCATGGACAAGGGGCTTGAGCTCCTACGAGCAGTACTTC
TRBV27	13	TRBJ2-7	-	-	CASSSPLSYEQYF	TGTGCCAGCAGTTCGCCCCTCTCCTACGAGCAGTACTTC
TRBV20-1	13	TRBJ2-4	-	-	CSARGGAGNIQYF	TGCAGTGCTAGAGGGGGCGCGGGTAACATTCAGTACTTC
TRBV12-3/TRBV12-4	16	TRBJ2-1	-	-	CASSSGGGARYNEQFF	TGTGCCAGCAGTTCAGGTGGAGGGGCCCGTTACAATGAGCAGTTCTTC
TRBV5-4	16	TRBJ2-5	few	TRBD2	CASSRTSGGGQETQYF	TGTGCCAGCAGCCGGACTAGCGGGGGGGGACAAGAGACCCAGTACTTC
TRBV27	15	TRBJ1-4	-	-	CASSPGDGFNEKLFF	TGTGCCAGCAGTCCCGGGGATGGCTTTAATGAAAAACTGTTTTTT
TRBV20-1	17	TRBJ2-5	many	TRBD2	CSARGGTSGGALKTQYF	TGCAGTGCTAGAGGCGGGACTAGCGGGGGGGCCTTGAAGACCCAGTACTTC
TRBV6-1	12	TRBJ2-4	few	-	CASSEGRGYEYF	TGTGCCAGCAGTGAAGGACGAGGGTATGAGTACTTC
TRBV4-1	16	TRBJ1-3	-	-	CASSQEPGASGNPIYF	TGCGCCAGCAGCCAAGAGCCTGGGGCATCTGGAAACCCCATATATTTT
TRBV3-1	15	TRBJ2-1	-	-	CASSQGGFSYNEQFF	TGTGCCAGCAGCCAAGGGGGGTTCTCCTACAATGAGCAGTTCTTC
TRBV5-6	14	TRBJ1-1	few	-	CASSPPGVNTEAFF	TGTGCCAGCAGCCCCCCCGGGGTGAACACTGAAGCTTTCTTT
TRBV5-5	12	TRBJ2-1	few	TRBD1	CASSTYRGEQFF	TGTGCCAGCAGCACCTACAGGGGGGAGCAGTTCTTC
TRBV2	14	TRBJ2-2	-	-	CATKWAANTGELFF	TGTGCCACCAAGTGGGCAGCCAACACCGGGGAGCTGTTTTTT
TRBV15	14	TRBJ1-2	-	-	CATSREVGNYGYTF	TGTGCCACCAGCAGAGAAGTGGGGAACTATGGCTACACCTTC